This entry concerns a single T cell receptor beta chain. As yet, its antigen is unknown. These data belong to a study of T cell repertoires in cytomegalovirus infection. Study-wide background: Based on public TCR beta signatures, there were indications of CMV infection and of a matching HLA type.

The CDR3 has 13 residues. Germline V CDR1 and CDR2: SQVTM, ANQGSEA. Trimming at V came to 1 base and at J to 6 bases, leaving 1 base not matched to a gene. TCRdb independently ran MiXCR on the reads; one entry per CDR3 protein. The repertoire includes about 920,000 distinct CDR3 sequences, around 32% of them detected once, and roughly 13% sits in the top ten. The chain joins TRBV29-1 to TRBJ2-5, with TRBD2 matching over 11 bases. This clonotype was sampled from a human donor in good health (CMV status not recorded). Some clones in this sample may be carry-over from other donors' samples. Source: cultured CD8+ T cells from PBMCs, taken from culture after CMV antigen stimulation. The CDR3 DNA reads TGCAGCGTTGAAGGACTAGCGGGGAAGACCCAGTACTTC. It encodes CSVEGLAGKTQYF.